The 10 T cell receptor beta chains reported below all come from one sample, sequenced in a study of breast tumors, draining lymph nodes, adjacent tissues. TCRdb independently ran MiXCR on the multiplex PCR reads; one entry per CDR3 protein. Of approximately 300,000 distinct CDR3 sequences detected, 30% appear once; the ten largest clones hold over 0.95%. The lymph nodes were axillary draining lymph nodes from breast cancer patients. Sequencing was carried out using axillary lymph node tissue. Receptors originate from a female donor with breast cancer. Some clones in this sample may be carry-over from other donors' samples.

This clonotype was recorded at least ten times. V and J are TRBV9 and TRBJ2-1, with D perhaps TRBD1 (6 bases). The length of the CDR3 is 15 residues. Germline loops: CDR1 SGDLS, CDR2 YYNGEE. The V gene lost 3 bases and the J gene lost 3 bases, with 13 bases spanning the gap. The CDR3 region is CASSESGTYYNEQFF. The CDR3, as DNA: TGTGCCAGCAGCGAATCCGGGACATACTACAATGAGCAGTTCTTC. Full variable domain (rest looked up from reference TRBV9 and TRBJ2-1): DSGVTQTPKHLITATGQRVTLRCSPRSGDLSVYWYQQSLDQGLQFLIQYYNGEERAKGNILERFSAQQFPDLHSELNLSSLELGDSALYFCASSESGTYYNEQFFGPGTRLTVL.

This clonotype appeared a few times. The chain employs TRBV11-3 and TRBJ1-1; no clear D. CDR1 is SGHNT and CDR2 is YENEEA in the germline V gene. Trimming shortened V by 2 bases and J by 5 bases, and 12 bases separated the two germline ends. The length of the CDR3 is 14 residues. The CDR3 reads CASSLKMGRTEAFF. The DNA of the CDR3 is TGTGCCAGCAGCTTAAAGATGGGTCGGACTGAAGCTTTCTTT.

This clonotype came up many times. The V gene is TRBV9, the J gene TRBJ1-3, with D unclear. The germline V gene encodes CDR1 SGDLS and CDR2 YYNGEE. Trimming took off 2 bases at V and 3 bases at J, with 3 bases between the two ends. This CDR3 is built from 12 residues. The CDR3 reads CASSVDGNTIYF. CDR3 nucleotides: TGTGCCAGCAGCGTCGATGGAAACACCATATATTTT.

The chain combines TRBV12-3 or TRBV12-4 with TRBJ2-1, with TRBD2 matching 8 bases. The CDR3 is 14 residues long. With 3 bases clipped from V and 6 bases from J, the junction kept 4 bases outside the gene matches. The CDR3 region is CASSFGRAGNEQFF. As DNA, the CDR3 is TGTGCCAGCAGTTTCGGGAGGGCGGGCAATGAGCAGTTCTTC.

The chain links TRBV25-1 to TRBJ1-1; D might be TRBD1 (6 bases). The CDR3 extends over 13 amino acids. The V gene's germline CDR1 is MGHDK and CDR2 SYGVNS. V was cut by 6 bases and J by 6 bases, with 14 bases left in between. The CDR3: CASSHRVSAEAFF. CDR3 DNA sequence: TGTGCCAGCAGCCACAGGGTGTCGGCTGAAGCTTTCTTT.

V gene TRBV28 combines with J gene TRBJ1-2; no definite D call. Trimming stripped 2 bases from V and 2 bases from J, with 12 bases between. CDR1 MDHEN and CDR2 SYDVKM come from the germline V gene. The CDR3 is 15 amino acids. The CDR3 sequence: CASSLAPMENYGYTF. CDR3 nucleotides: TGTGCCAGCAGTTTAGCCCCGATGGAAAACTATGGCTACACCTTC.

This clonotype was seen a handful of times. This chain links TRBV28 with TRBJ2-7; 7 nucleotides match TRBD2. Germline CDR1 and CDR2: MDHEN and SYDVKM. Losses at the gene ends were 5 bases for V and 5 bases for J; bases not matched to a gene: 3. The CDR3 loop spans 12 amino acids. CDR3 region: CASSKGTNEQYF. Written as DNA, the CDR3 is TGTGCCAGCAGTAAAGGGACTAACGAGCAGTACTTC.

This clonotype was counted a few times. The genes are TRBV19 and TRBJ1-1; D might be TRBD1 (5 bases). The V end lost 0 bases, the J end lost 3 bases, and 5 bases lay between the germline ends. This CDR3 has 13 amino acids. Germline V gene lookup returns CDR1 LNHDA and CDR2 SQIVND (reference sequence). This CDR3 is CASSIDRDTEAFF. In nucleotides, the CDR3 is TGTGCCAGTAGTATAGACAGGGACACTGAAGCTTTCTTT.

This clonotype was detected a few times. The chain couples TRBV7-3 to TRBJ2-7, with D possibly being TRBD2 (6 bases). The germline CDR1 and CDR2 sequences are SGHTA and FQGTGA. The ends were cut back, 11 bases at V and 0 bases at J, with 26 bases in the middle. CDR3 length: 17 amino acids. CDR3 DNA: TGTGCCTGGAGGGCATGGGACGGGAGCGCCAGCTCCTACGAGCAGTACTTC. Translated, it gives CAWRAWDGSASSYEQYF.

The chain has TRBV19 and TRBJ2-1, with 15 bases fitting TRBD2. From germline, CDR1 is LNHDA and CDR2 SQIVND (reference sequence). The CDR3 has 15 residues. V gave up 6 bases and J gave up 5 bases; unmatched junction bases: 2. CDR3 nucleotides: TGTGCCAGTAGGGGACTAGCGGGAGGCCACAATGAGCAGTTCTTC. Protein sequence: CASRGLAGGHNEQFF.